This entry lists 2 T cell receptor beta chains sequenced from one sample in a study of technical replicates of blood from four donors. Clones were sequenced by immunoSEQ multiplex PCR, and TCRdb holds only the in-frame ones, with some missing. Here the sample spans roughly 80,000 clones, over 90% being singletons. Specimen: T cells isolated from PBMCs. These receptors all come from a human donor in good health.

The chain carries TRBV9 and TRBJ1-1, with TRBD1 matching over 11 bases. CDR3 length equals 15 residues. In germline, CDR1 is SGDLS, CDR2 YYNGEE. Trimming removed 4 bases from V and 6 bases from J; junction bases left unmatched: 8. The DNA of the CDR3 is TGTGCCAGCAGCCCCCGGACAGGGGGCGATTCTGAAGCTTTCTTT. This codes for CASSPRTGGDSEAFF.

This clone was picked up one time. The chain links TRBV5-6 to TRBJ2-7; TRBD2 agrees at 10 bases. V lost 2 bases to trimming and J lost 4 bases; unmatched junction nucleotides: 6. Per the germline V gene, CDR1 is SGHDT and CDR2 is YYEEEE. The CDR3 spans 15 residues. CDR3 residues: CASSFRSSGSYEQYF. The CDR3 nucleotides read TGTGCCAGCAGCTTTCGATCTAGCGGGAGTTACGAGCAGTACTTC.